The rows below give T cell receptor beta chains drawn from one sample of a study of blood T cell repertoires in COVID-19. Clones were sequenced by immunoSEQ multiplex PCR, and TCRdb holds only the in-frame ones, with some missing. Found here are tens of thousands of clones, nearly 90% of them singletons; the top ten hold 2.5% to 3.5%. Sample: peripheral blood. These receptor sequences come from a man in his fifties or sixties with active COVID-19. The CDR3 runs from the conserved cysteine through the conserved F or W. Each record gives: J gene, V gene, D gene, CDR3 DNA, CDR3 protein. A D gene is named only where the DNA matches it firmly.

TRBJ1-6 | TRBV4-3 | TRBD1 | TGCGCCAGCAGCCAAGCCGGGACAGGGGTGAATTCACCCCTCCACTTT | CASSQAGTGVNSPLHF
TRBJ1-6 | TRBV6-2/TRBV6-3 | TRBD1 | TGTGCCAGCAGCGTCCGGGACAGTAATTCACCCCTCCACTTT | CASSVRDSNSPLHF
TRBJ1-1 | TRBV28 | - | TGTGCCACCATCCCCCAGGGAATCACTGAAGCTTTCTTT | CATIPQGITEAFF
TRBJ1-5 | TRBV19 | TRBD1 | TGTGCCAGTAGTGGGACAGGGATTATTCAGCCCCAGCATTTT | CASSGTGIIQPQHF
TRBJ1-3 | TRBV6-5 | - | TGTGCCAGCAGCGACGCTAAGGGGAACACCATATATTTT | CASSDAKGNTIYF
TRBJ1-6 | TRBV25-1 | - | TGTGCCAGCAGTGAATATATGGCATCACCCCTCCACTTT | CASSEYMASPLHF
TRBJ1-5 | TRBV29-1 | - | TGCAGCGTTGCCGAGAATAGCAATCAGCCCCAGCATTTT | CSVAENSNQPQHF
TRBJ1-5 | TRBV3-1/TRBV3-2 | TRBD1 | TGTGCCAGCAGCCCGTTGGGGACAGAGGATTGGGGCAATCAGCCCCAGCATTTT | CASSPLGTEDWGNQPQHF
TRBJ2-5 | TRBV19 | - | TGTGCCAGTAGTATAAAGGCTTCAGGGCTCCAAGAGACCCAGTACTTC | CASSIKASGLQETQYF
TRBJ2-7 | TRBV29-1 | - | TGCAGCGTTGAAGATGAGGGTTACGAGCAGTACTTC | CSVEDEGYEQYF